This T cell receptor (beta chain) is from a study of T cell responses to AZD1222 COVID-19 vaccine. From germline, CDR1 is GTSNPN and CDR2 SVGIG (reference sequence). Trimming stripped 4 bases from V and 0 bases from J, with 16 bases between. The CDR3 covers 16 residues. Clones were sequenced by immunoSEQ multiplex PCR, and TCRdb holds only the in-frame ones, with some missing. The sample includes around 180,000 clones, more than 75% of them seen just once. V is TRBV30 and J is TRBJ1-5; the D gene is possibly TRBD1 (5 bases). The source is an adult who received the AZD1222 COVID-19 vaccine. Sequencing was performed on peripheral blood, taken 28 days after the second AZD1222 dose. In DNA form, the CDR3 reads TGTGCCTGGACGGGGACGGGGATTCATAGCAATCAGCCCCAGCATTTT. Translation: CAWTGTGIHSNQPQHF.